These 32 T cell receptor beta chains were all obtained from the same sample, sequenced in a study of T-cell reconstitution after alpha-beta-depleted transplantation in children. The library targeted TCRbeta and was prepared with unique molecular identifiers. TCRdb re-analysed the PCR reads in MiXCR, keeping a single row per CDR3 protein. The data contain about 610,000 distinct CDR3 sequences, under 12% of them seen just once; the ten biggest clones take up 4%. Specimen: PBMCs from the stem cell graft donor, collected from the stem cell graft. Source of these receptors: a human donor who donated a stem cell graft to a child with acute myeloid leukemia.

The chain links TRBV28 to TRBJ2-5, with D tentatively TRBD1 (5 bases). V lost 5 bases and J 1 base, leaving 20 bases between the germline ends. Germline lookup yields CDR1 MDHEN and CDR2 SYDVKM. The CDR3 has 17 amino acids. CDR3 sequence: CASSHTPPGRSQETQYF. In nucleotides, the CDR3 is TGTGCCAGCAGTCATACGCCCCCAGGGCGTTCCCAAGAGACCCAGTACTTC. Complete variable domain (other parts from reference TRBV28 and TRBJ2-5): DVKVTQSSRYLVKRTGEKVFLECVQDMDHENMFWYRQDPGLGLRLIYFSYDVKMKEKGDIPEGYSVSREKKERFSLILESASTNQTSMYLCASSHTPPGRSQETQYFGPGTRLLVL.

This sequence joins TRBV28 and TRBJ2-3; 12 bases are shared with TRBD2. Germline assignment: CDR1 MDHEN and CDR2 SYDVKM. There are 21 residues in the CDR3. The J segment lost 4 bases and the V segment lost 6 bases, leaving 23 bases of the junction unmatched. Here the CDR3 reads CASSPGTGLFLAGGLSDTQYF. CDR3 coding DNA: TGTGCCAGCAGCCCGGGGACAGGCTTATTCCTAGCGGGAGGGCTCTCAGATACGCAGTATTTT.

This clonotype turned up a few times. The chain links TRBV11-2 to TRBJ2-1; 7 bases fit TRBD2. V was clipped by 0 bases and J by 3 bases; unmatched bases: 2. From germline, CDR1 is SGHAT and CDR2 FQNNGV. The CDR3 contains 15 residues. CDR3 protein: CASSLEGEGYNEQFF. As DNA, the CDR3 is TGTGCCAGCAGCTTAGAAGGGGAGGGCTACAATGAGCAGTTCTTC.

The rearrangement joins TRBV20-1 to TRBJ1-5, with D possibly being TRBD1 (5 bases). Per the germline V gene, CDR1 is DFQATT and CDR2 is SNEGSKA (reference sequence). CDR3 length equals 14 residues. Between the trimmed V and J ends, which lost 6 bases and 0 bases, there was a span of 12 bases. The CDR3 loop reads CSATDIFSNQPQHF. CDR3 nucleotides: TGCAGTGCGACAGATATATTTAGCAATCAGCCCCAGCATTTT.

The rearrangement links TRBV4-2 to TRBJ1-4, with TRBD1 matching over 8 bases. The ends lost 4 bases at V and 1 base at J; junction bases unmatched: 23. Looked up from germline, CDR1 is LGHNA and CDR2 is YNFKEQ. This CDR3 spans 22 amino acids. The CDR3 DNA reads as TGTGCCAGCAGCCCCAATAAGTGGCGCGGAGGACAGGGAGGGAGAACTAATGAAAAACTGTTTTTT. As protein: CASSPNKWRGGQGGRTNEKLFF.

This clonotype was counted many times. The V gene is TRBV10-3, the J gene TRBJ2-4; D is perhaps TRBD2 (6 bases). V was clipped by 3 bases and J by 5 bases, with 14 bases between them. The CDR3 loop spans 15 amino acids. Germline V lookup: CDR1 ENHRY, CDR2 SYGVKD. Here the CDR3 DNA reads TGTGCCATCAGTGATTTCGGAGGGGCACAAAACATTCAGTACTTC. This sequence encodes CAISDFGGAQNIQYF.

As concerns this clonotype: One end of the junction does not line up with germline, which may come from a read error. The rearrangement joins TRBV5-1 to TRBJ2-3; D remains ambiguous. Germline CDR1 is SGHRS and CDR2 is YFSETQ. The length of the CDR3 is 17 residues. CDR3 bases: TGCGCCAGCGGCTTGGATCCCCTAGGAACCCTCACAGATACGCAGTATTTT. Translating gives CASGLDPLGTLTDTQYF.

This clonotype was detected ten times or more. This sequence joins TRBV28 and TRBJ2-1; 11 bases fit TRBD2. V shed 7 bases, J shed 8 bases, and the junction held 10 bases outside the gene matches. The CDR3 has 15 amino acids. Per germline, CDR1 MDHEN and CDR2 SYDVKM. The CDR3 nucleotides are TGTGCCAGCAAAGGTTATAGCGGGAGGGCCGATGAGCAGTTCTTC. It codes for CASKGYSGRADEQFF.

The V call is TRBV5-1, the J call TRBJ2-7; 7 bases map to TRBD2. V dropped 4 bases and J dropped 1; count of bases not matched to a gene: 5. CDR3 length: 14 amino acids. Germline CDR1 reads SGHRS; CDR2 reads YFSETQ. DNA for the CDR3: TGCGCCAGCAGCAACCCTAGCGGATCCTACGAGCAGTACTTC. Its protein product is CASSNPSGSYEQYF.

This rearrangement joins TRBV3-1 to TRBJ2-1, with a tentative D call TRBD2 (6 bases). CDR1 LGHDT and CDR2 YNNKEL come from the germline V gene (reference sequence). The CDR3 is 15 residues long. V lost 4 bases, J lost 5 bases, and 15 bases lay in between. In nucleotides, the CDR3 is TGTGCCAGCAGCCCTTTTAGCGGCCCCGACAATGAGCAGTTCTTC. Its protein product is CASSPFSGPDNEQFF.

This clonotype was counted ten times or more. This rearrangement joins TRBV4-3 to TRBJ2-3; maybe TRBD2 (6 bases). The V end lost 4 bases, the J end lost 10 bases, and 12 bases lay between the germline ends. The CDR3 sequence is 12 residues long. Germline V gene data show CDR1 as LGHNA and CDR2 as YSLEER. The CDR3, as DNA: TGCGCCAGCAGCCCGAATGGGGGGTCGCAGTATTTT. It encodes CASSPNGGSQYF.

There are many counts of this clonotype. The V call is TRBV12-3 or TRBV12-4, the J call TRBJ2-5; TRBD2 matches at 7 bases. J gave up 5 bases and V 5 bases, and 8 bases lay outside the gene matches. The CDR3 totals 14 residues. CDR3 in DNA: TGTGCCAGCAGTGGACGACTGGGGGGGGAGACCCAGTACTTC. Translating it yields CASSGRLGGETQYF.

This clonotype occurred a few times. Here the CDR3 reads CASSVDRATGELFF. CDR3 nucleotide sequence: TGTGCCAGCAGCGTAGACAGGGCCACCGGGGAGCTGTTTTTT. This chain links TRBV9 with TRBJ2-2; TRBD1 might be the D (6 bases). Germline CDR1 reads SGDLS; CDR2 reads YYNGEE. This CDR3 spans 14 amino acids. V was pared by 0 bases and J by 4 bases, with 7 bases between.

This clonotype was found many times. This sequence joins TRBV4-3 and TRBJ1-2; TRBD1 agrees at 10 bases. This CDR3 comprises 14 residues. V lost 3 bases, J lost 8 bases, and 6 bases stayed unmatched. Germline CDR1 and CDR2: LGHNA and YSLEER. The CDR3 sequence: CASSHFGTGEGYTF. CDR3 sequence (DNA): TGCGCCAGCAGCCACTTCGGGACAGGGGAGGGCTACACCTTC.

This chain connects TRBV4-3 to TRBJ2-1; 10 bases map to TRBD2. The V segment lost 4 bases and the J segment 6 bases; nucleotides outside the gene matches: 3. CDR1 is LGHNA and CDR2 is YSLEER in the germline V gene. CDR3 length: 14 residues. CDR3 amino acids: CASSRSGGGNEQFF. Here the CDR3 DNA reads TGCGCCAGCAGCCGCAGCGGGGGGGGCAATGAGCAGTTCTTC.

CDR3 loop: CASSLARGDTDTQYF. The DNA for the CDR3 is TGTGCCAGCAGTTTAGCTCGGGGGGACACAGATACGCAGTATTTT. J is TRBJ2-3 and V is TRBV12-3 or TRBV12-4; 7 bases agree with TRBD2. The CDR3 length is 15 residues. J gave up 2 bases and V 0 bases, and 2 bases lay outside the gene matches.

This clonotype was observed a few times. The chain joins TRBV7-2 to TRBJ1-1, with D possibly matching TRBD1 (5 bases). Germline assignment: CDR1 SGHTA and CDR2 FQGNSA. This CDR3 is built from 15 residues. V shed 5 bases and J shed 1 base, with 14 bases lying between them. The CDR3 region has the DNA TGTGCCAGCAGCCACAGGCCCCTGGCGAACACTGAAGCTTTCTTT. This encodes CASSHRPLANTEAFF.

This chain joins TRBV5-1 and TRBJ2-6, with 9 bases aligning to TRBD1. The trim removed 4 bases at V and 2 bases at J, leaving 10 bases unmatched. This CDR3 contains 18 residues. CDR1 is SGHRS, CDR2 YFSETQ, per germline. The CDR3 DNA sequence: TGCGCCAGCAGCGTAGGCCCGGGACAGGGTACTGGGGCCAACGTCCTGACTTTC. Translation: CASSVGPGQGTGANVLTF.

In its sample, this clonotype was seen a few times. The V gene is TRBV20-1, the J gene TRBJ2-7; 9 nucleotides agree with TRBD2. CDR1 is DFQATT, CDR2 SNEGSKA, per germline (reference sequence). The ends lost 4 bases at V and 2 bases at J; junction bases unmatched: 6. This CDR3 spans 14 amino acids. As DNA, the CDR3 is TGCAGTGCTATCTTAGCGGGAGTTCCCTACGAGCAGTACTTC. Its translation: CSAILAGVPYEQYF.

The chain carries TRBV12-3 or TRBV12-4 and TRBJ2-5; a weak D match, TRBD2 (5 bases). CDR3 length: 14 amino acids. The V gene lost 5 bases and the J gene lost 12 bases, with 22 bases spanning the gap. CDR3 nucleotide sequence: TGTGCCAGCAGTCCCCGTTCCCGAGAGGGCCGTGAGTACTTC. Protein sequence: CASSPRSREGREYF.

In its sample, this clonotype was seen a few times. This chain links TRBV20-1 with TRBJ1-2; weak D call: TRBD1 (5 bases). V was pared by 6 bases and J by 5 bases, with 19 bases between. The germline V gene has CDR1 DFQATT and CDR2 SNEGSKA (reference sequence). This CDR3 has 14 residues. The CDR3 region has the DNA TGCAGTGCCCCCCTCTTGGGACCGGATTATGGCTACACCTTC. It is translated as CSAPLLGPDYGYTF.

The chain has TRBV5-1 and TRBJ2-2; 14 bases are a match to TRBD2. Unmatched junction bases numbered 5, after V lost 5 bases and J lost 2 bases. Germline V gives CDR1 SGHRS, CDR2 YFSETQ. CDR3 length: 17 amino acids. CDR3 loop: CASRRGLAGVNTGELFF. The CDR3 region has the DNA TGCGCCAGCAGACGGGGACTAGCGGGAGTAAACACCGGGGAGCTGTTTTTT.

V is TRBV2 and J is TRBJ1-1; 8 bases are shared with TRBD1. The CDR3 sequence is 14 residues long. Losses at the gene ends were 6 bases for V and 4 bases for J; bases not matched to a gene: 7. Germline CDR1 reads SNHLY; CDR2 reads FYNNEI. The CDR3 loop is CASSGQGVGTEAFF. Written as DNA, the CDR3 is TGTGCCAGCAGCGGACAGGGAGTAGGCACTGAAGCTTTCTTT. Drawing the rest from reference TRBV2 and TRBJ1-1, the complete variable domain is EPEVTQTPSHQVTQMGQEVILRCVPISNHLYFYWYRQILGQKVEFLVSFYNNEISEKSEIFDDQFSVERPDGSNFTLKIRSTKLEDSAMYFCASSGQGVGTEAFFGQGTRLTVV.

This clonotype has just a few counts. The gene calls are TRBV11-1 and TRBJ2-7; D is undetermined. Germline V gene data show CDR1 as SGHAT and CDR2 as FQDESV (reference sequence). V was shortened by 5 bases and J by 2 bases, with 13 bases between the two germline ends. The CDR3 extends over 14 amino acids. CDR3 amino acids: CASSQEVTAYEQYF. The CDR3 coding sequence is TGTGCCAGCAGCCAAGAGGTTACCGCCTACGAGCAGTACTTC. The full variable domain, with the rest looked up from reference TRBV11-1 and TRBJ2-7, is EAEVAQSPRYKITEKSQAVAFWCDPISGHATLYWYRQILGQGPELLVQFQDESVVDDSQLPKDRFSAERLKGVDSTLKIQPAELGDSAMYLCASSQEVTAYEQYFGPGTRLTVT.

This clonotype has just a few counts. The chain recombines TRBV5-4 with TRBJ1-2; D is ambiguous. The V end lost 4 bases, the J end lost 8 bases, and 18 bases lay between the germline ends. From germline, CDR1 is SGHNT and CDR2 YYREEE (reference sequence). The CDR3 extends over 14 amino acids. The CDR3 DNA sequence: TGTGCCAGCAGCCACGGATTCGACATCCTCGGCTACACCTTC. It specifies CASSHGFDILGYTF.

This chain links TRBV7-3 with TRBJ2-3, with 11 bases identical to TRBD2. Germline trimming cut 0 bases from V and 3 bases from J; bases unmatched to any gene: 5. Germline loops: CDR1 SGHTA, CDR2 FQGTGA. This CDR3 is 17 amino acids long. CDR3 residues: CASSLTRLAGITDTQYF. The CDR3 DNA reads TGTGCCAGCAGCTTAACACGACTAGCGGGGATAACAGATACGCAGTATTTT.

This sequence joins TRBV6-4 and TRBJ2-3, with 10 bases lining up with TRBD2. CDR3 length: 16 residues. In germline, CDR1 is MRHNA, CDR2 SNTAGT. V trimming: 5 bases; J trimming: 1 base; junction bases outside the gene matches: 6. Here the CDR3 DNA reads TGTGCCAGCAGTCCCGAAAGCGGGAGGGGCACAGATACGCAGTATTTT. This sequence encodes CASSPESGRGTDTQYF.

This clonotype came up a few times. This sequence joins TRBV5-1 and TRBJ2-7; 7 positions match TRBD2. The germline V gene encodes CDR1 SGHRS and CDR2 YFSETQ. J gave up 3 bases and V 4 bases, and 7 bases lay outside the gene matches. The CDR3 covers 14 residues. The DNA for the CDR3 is TGCGCCAGCAGCATCACCAGCGGGAACTACGAGCAGTACTTC. It yields the protein CASSITSGNYEQYF.

This clonotype has more than one count but fewer than ten. The rearrangement uses TRBV7-9 and TRBJ2-1, with D perhaps TRBD1 (6 bases). The germline V gene has CDR1 SEHNR and CDR2 FQNEAQ (reference sequence). Deletions cut 8 bases from V and 0 bases from J, with 8 bases between. The CDR3 runs 13 residues. Here the CDR3 DNA reads TGTGCCAGCGGGGACACCTCCTACAATGAGCAGTTCTTC. Translation gives CASGDTSYNEQFF. Filled out from reference TRBV7-9 and TRBJ2-1, the complete variable domain reads DTGVSQNPRHKITKRGQNVTFRCDPISEHNRLYWYRQTLGQGPEFLTYFQNEAQLEKSRLLSDRFSAERPKGSFSTLEIQRTEQGDSAMYLCASGDTSYNEQFFGPGTRLTVL.

This clonotype has a handful of counts. The V call is TRBV10-3, the J call TRBJ1-2; no clear D gene. The CDR3 sequence is 15 residues long. Trimming shortened V by 2 bases and J by 3 bases, and 13 bases separated the two germline ends. Germline CDR1 is ENHRY and CDR2 is SYGVKD. In DNA, the CDR3 is TGTGCCATCAGTGAGGACCGGGTTTCGTACTATGGCTACACCTTC. Residues: CAISEDRVSYYGYTF.

This clonotype has only a few counts. V and J are TRBV30 and TRBJ2-1, with no clear D. V lost 1 base and J 6 bases, leaving 4 bases between the germline ends. Germline CDR1 GTSNPN, CDR2 SVGIG (reference sequence). This CDR3 has 11 amino acids. CDR3 nucleotide sequence: TGTGCCTGGAGTGGAGTCAATGAGCAGTTCTTC. This gives the protein CAWSGVNEQFF.

This clonotype has a count of ten or more. J is TRBJ2-3 and V is TRBV14; D gene ambiguous. V lost 1 base to trimming and J lost 7 bases, with 6 bases between them. Germline values: CDR1 SGHDN, CDR2 FVKESK. The CDR3 is 12 amino acids. The CDR3 region is CASSQGYHTQYF. The DNA for the CDR3 is TGTGCCAGCAGCCAAGGCTATCATACGCAGTATTTT.